The 21 T cell receptor beta chains below were found in one sample sequenced in a study of shared clonotypes between healthy human individuals. Repertoires were generated with immunoSEQ multiplex PCR, while TCRdb's copy carries only in-frame clones and drops some. There are approximately 650,000 clones in the sample; around 95% occur only once, and 0.095% to 0.12% lies in the top ten. Naive CD8 populations comprised CD45RO-negative cells positively selected for CCR7, excluding terminally differentiated effector memory CD45RA+ cells. The sequencing input was naive CD8+ T cells sorted from blood. The receptors derive from a woman in her twenties or thirties in good health.

The chain carries TRBV6-5 and TRBJ2-1, with D possibly being TRBD1 (5 bases). The germline V and J ends were trimmed by 1 base and 7 bases, with 8 bases remaining between them. The V gene's germline CDR1 is MNHEY and CDR2 SVGAGI. The CDR3 length is 13 residues. The CDR3 DNA reads TGTGCCAGCAGTTACTTTAAGGGGAATGAGCAGTTCTTC. This codes for CASSYFKGNEQFF.

The chain employs TRBV27 and TRBJ2-7; TRBD1 is a possible D gene (6 bases). Germline V gives CDR1 MNHEY, CDR2 SMNVEV (reference sequence). Trimming took off 3 bases at V and 5 bases at J, with 14 bases between the two ends. The CDR3 has 14 amino acids. The CDR3 bases are TGTGCCAGCAGTTTGTCACAGGGTGCCCACGAGCAGTACTTC. Protein product: CASSLSQGAHEQYF.

The V and J genes are TRBV13 and TRBJ2-1, with 8 bases that match TRBD2. The length of the CDR3 is 13 residues. J was trimmed by 13 bases and V by 4 bases; bases with no gene match: 9. In germline, CDR1 is PRHDT, CDR2 FYEKMQ (reference sequence). This chain's CDR3 is CASSSSPGLDQFF. In nucleotides, the CDR3 is TGTGCCAGCAGCTCATCACCGGGACTAGATCAGTTCTTC.

The V call is TRBV5-6, the J call TRBJ2-1; TRBD2 aligns across 8 bases. Germline loops: CDR1 SGHDT, CDR2 YYEEEE. The CDR3 runs to 17 residues. V gave up 0 bases and J gave up 3 bases; unmatched junction bases: 8. CDR3 nucleotides: TGTGCCAGCAGCTTGGTCAATAGCGGGACGATCTACAATGAGCAGTTCTTC. Its translation: CASSLVNSGTIYNEQFF.

The count of this clone is one. V gene TRBV27 combines with J gene TRBJ2-1; 7 bases align to TRBD2. The CDR3 runs 16 residues. The trim removed 5 bases at V and 10 bases at J, leaving 17 bases unmatched. Per the germline V gene, CDR1 is MNHEY and CDR2 is SMNVEV (reference sequence). CDR3 residues: CASSPSSGELLGEQFF. The CDR3 nucleotides read TGTGCCAGCAGTCCTTCTAGCGGAGAGTTACTGGGGGAGCAGTTCTTC.

The V and J genes are TRBV13 and TRBJ2-2, with a tentative D call TRBD2 (7 bases). The CDR3 extends over 16 amino acids. V was trimmed by 5 bases and J by 4 bases, leaving 17 bases between them. Germline loops: CDR1 PRHDT, CDR2 FYEKMQ (reference sequence). The CDR3 nucleotides are TGTGCCAGCAGCGGAATTGGGCGGGGGCCCACCGGGGAGCTGTTTTTT. It codes for CASSGIGRGPTGELFF.

The V and J genes are TRBV2 and TRBJ2-5, with D possibly called TRBD1 or TRBD2 (5 bases each). This CDR3 region has 16 residues. Trimming took 2 bases from V and 11 from J, leaving 24 bases between them. In germline, CDR1 is SNHLY, CDR2 FYNNEI. The CDR3 loop reads CASSETATATHGEQYF. DNA of the CDR3: TGTGCCAGCAGTGAAACCGCGACAGCGACCCATGGGGAGCAGTACTTC.

This rearrangement joins TRBV4-2 to TRBJ2-7; 9 bases align to TRBD2. The germline CDR1 and CDR2 sequences are LGHNA and YNFKEQ. Trimming cost V 2 bases and J 3 bases; bases outside gene matches: 5. The CDR3 runs to 15 residues. The CDR3, as DNA: TGTGCCAGCAGCCAAATTAGCGGGAGCGGCTACGAGCAGTACTTC. Its translation is CASSQISGSGYEQYF.

The gene calls are TRBV15 and TRBJ2-7, with 7 bases lining up with TRBD1. Trimming cost V 3 bases and J 4 bases; bases outside gene matches: 9. Germline CDR1 and CDR2: LNHNV and YYDKDF (reference sequence). The CDR3 covers 15 residues. DNA of the CDR3: TGTGCCACCAGCAGCCCGCGACAGGGCTTTTACGAGCAGTACTTC. Its translation is CATSSPRQGFYEQYF.

A note on this clone: Other DNA variants within this sample encode the same CDR3. The chain has TRBV28 and TRBJ1-5; D is ambiguous. V was pared by 3 bases and J by 4 bases, with 7 bases between. This CDR3 has 13 residues. Germline CDR1 and CDR2: MDHEN and SYDVKM. The CDR3 DNA reads TGTGCCAGCAGTTTCGGCCCAAATCAGCCCCAGCATTTT. Translation gives CASSFGPNQPQHF.

This chain links TRBV28 with TRBJ2-1, with a possible D match to TRBD2 (6 bases). This CDR3 contains 17 residues. Trimming left V 1 base short and J 1 base short, with 14 bases between. Germline assignment: CDR1 MDHEN and CDR2 SYDVKM. The CDR3 loop is CASSLSRDSGSYNEQFF. The DNA of the CDR3 is TGTGCCAGCAGTTTATCCCGCGATAGCGGATCCTACAATGAGCAGTTCTTC.

This chain links TRBV2 with TRBJ2-7; D remains ambiguous. The CDR3 runs to 15 residues. The germline CDR1 and CDR2 sequences are SNHLY and FYNNEI. Deletions cut 3 bases from V and 0 bases from J, with 12 bases between. CDR3 nucleotides: TGTGCCAGCAGTGAGGGGTCTGGAATCTCCTACGAGCAGTACTTC. It specifies CASSEGSGISYEQYF.

V gene TRBV2 combines with J gene TRBJ2-7, with D hard to call. The CDR3 covers 13 residues. Germline values: CDR1 SNHLY, CDR2 FYNNEI. V lost 0 bases, J lost 5 bases, and 8 bases lay in between. The CDR3 coding sequence is TGTGCCAGCAGTGAAGCGCCGGGCCACGAGCAGTACTTC. Translating it yields CASSEAPGHEQYF.

The rearrangement uses TRBV19 and TRBJ2-5, with a weak D call TRBD2 (6 bases). The germline gives CDR1 LNHDA, CDR2 SQIVND (reference sequence). V lost 5 bases to trimming and J lost 9 bases, with 19 bases between them. The length of the CDR3 is 14 residues. The CDR3 nucleotides are TGTGCCAGTAGTTGGAGGGACTTTGGGGAGGCCCAGTACTTC. The encoded protein is CASSWRDFGEAQYF.

The chain employs TRBV19 and TRBJ2-3; no reliable D call. V gave up 3 bases and J gave up 6 bases, with 16 bases separating them. Looked up from germline, CDR1 is LNHDA and CDR2 is SQIVND (reference sequence). The CDR3 covers 15 residues. The CDR3 region is CASSMGEGRDDTQYF. CDR3 DNA: TGTGCCAGTAGTATGGGTGAAGGTCGCGACGATACGCAGTATTTT.

The rearrangement links TRBV13 to TRBJ2-7; no clear D gene. Trimming pared 4 bases from V and 3 bases from J, leaving 4 bases between. Germline assignment: CDR1 PRHDT and CDR2 FYEKMQ (reference sequence). This CDR3 region has 11 residues. CDR3 amino acids: CASSSYYEQYF. CDR3 DNA sequence: TGTGCCAGCAGCTCTTACTACGAGCAGTACTTC.

The CDR3 spells CASSYWAGQFF. CDR3 DNA: TGTGCCAGCAGCTATTGGGCCGGGCAGTTCTTC. The rearrangement links TRBV7-2 to TRBJ2-1; the D is unclear. V lost 4 bases and J 12 bases, leaving 10 bases between the germline ends. CDR3 length: 11 residues. Germline CDR1 reads SGHTA; CDR2 reads FQGNSA.

The gene calls are TRBV6-5 and TRBJ2-2, with D perhaps being TRBD1 or TRBD2 (5 bases each). V was clipped by 5 bases and J by 6 bases, with 13 bases between them. This CDR3 is 14 amino acids long. Germline CDR1 reads MNHEY; CDR2 reads SVGAGI. The CDR3 DNA reads as TGTGCCAGCAGTCCCCTCGGGGCCGCCGGGGAGCTGTTTTTT. Protein product: CASSPLGAAGELFF.

The V call is TRBV10-2, the J call TRBJ2-7; D remains ambiguous. The germline V and J ends were trimmed by 3 bases and 5 bases, with 5 bases remaining between them. CDR3 length: 11 amino acids. Germline CDR1 is WSHSY and CDR2 is SAAADI. CDR3 in amino acids: CASSEIHEQYF. In DNA, the CDR3 is TGCGCCAGCAGTGAAATTCACGAGCAGTACTTC.

This chain joins TRBV28 and TRBJ2-2; TRBD1 agrees at 11 bases. CDR1 and CDR2 (germline): MDHEN, SYDVKM. With 8 bases clipped from V and 7 bases from J, the junction kept 3 bases outside the gene matches. The CDR3 has 13 residues. The CDR3 sequence: CASRDRGVGELFF. In nucleotides, the CDR3 is TGTGCCAGCCGGGACAGGGGGGTCGGGGAGCTGTTTTTT.

Concerning this clone itself: In the same sample, other DNA sequences code for this CDR3. The chain has TRBV27 and TRBJ1-2; 10 bases line up with TRBD1. Germline CDR1 is MNHEY and CDR2 is SMNVEV (reference sequence). This CDR3 is built from 12 residues. J lost 6 bases, V lost 11 bases, and 6 bases had no gene match. CDR3 amino acids: CASRTGGHGYTF. The CDR3 nucleotides read TGTGCCTCCCGGACAGGGGGTCATGGCTACACCTTC.